One and the same sample provided the 25 T cell receptor beta chains below, sequenced in a study of shared clonotypes between healthy human individuals. Using immunoSEQ multiplex PCR, the repertoire was profiled, and TCRdb retains in-frame clones only, with some absent. Counted here are about 700,000 clones, under 80% occurring once; the ten biggest clones make up approximately 1.7%. Sequencing input: memory CD4+ T cells sorted from blood. The subset: CD45RA-negative fraction. The receptors shown here come from a young woman in good health.

Only a few counts were recorded for this clone. The chain couples TRBV5-1 to TRBJ2-7; TRBD2 is a possible D gene (6 bases). Germline V gene data show CDR1 as SGHRS and CDR2 as YFSETQ. This CDR3 is 15 amino acids long. With 2 bases removed from V and 6 bases from J, the gap between germline ends came to 18 bases. The CDR3 protein is CASSFRLGIMSEQYF. CDR3 nucleotides: TGCGCCAGCAGCTTCCGACTAGGCATCATGAGCGAGCAGTACTTC.

This chain links TRBV28 with TRBJ2-1, with 14 bases lining up with TRBD2. The CDR3 length is 18 residues. J gave up 7 bases and V 6 bases, and 14 bases lay outside the gene matches. The germline V gene has CDR1 MDHEN and CDR2 SYDVKM. The CDR3 here is CASRSREGLAGVKNEQFF. For the CDR3, the DNA is TGTGCCAGCAGGTCTCGAGAGGGACTAGCGGGAGTTAAAAATGAGCAGTTCTTC. The variable domain in full, completed from reference TRBV28 and TRBJ2-1, reads DVKVTQSSRYLVKRTGEKVFLECVQDMDHENMFWYRQDPGLGLRLIYFSYDVKMKEKGDIPEGYSVSREKKERFSLILESASTNQTSMYLCASRSREGLAGVKNEQFFGPGTRLTVL.

This clone has a count of ten or more. The J gene is TRBJ2-3, the V gene TRBV5-6; 7 nucleotides match TRBD2. V was pared by 7 bases and J by 4 bases, with 12 bases of the junction left unmatched. CDR3 length equals 15 residues. Looked up from germline, CDR1 is SGHDT and CDR2 is YYEEEE. The CDR3 sequence is CASGVGEGPADTQYF. DNA of the CDR3: TGTGCCAGCGGTGTGGGGGAGGGCCCGGCAGATACGCAGTATTTT.

This clone occurred once. The V call is TRBV4-1, the J call TRBJ2-3; 14 positions agree with TRBD2. The length of the CDR3 is 18 residues. V trimming: 0 bases; J trimming: 1 base; junction bases outside the gene matches: 3. CDR1 MGHRA and CDR2 YSYEKL come from the germline V gene. CDR3 sequence (DNA): TGCGCCAGCAGCCAAGATTGGGGACTAGCGGGGGGCACAGATACGCAGTATTTT. As protein: CASSQDWGLAGGTDTQYF.

This clone appeared once. Other DNA sequences in this specimen translate into the identical CDR3. The V call is TRBV19, the J call TRBJ1-1; no clear D. Germline V gene sequence: CDR1 LNHDA, CDR2 SQIVND (reference sequence). The V gene lost 2 bases and the J gene lost 4 bases, with 5 bases spanning the gap. The CDR3 loop spans 12 amino acids. CDR3 DNA: TGTGCCAGTAGTATATACGGCACTGAAGCTTTCTTT. Translated, it gives CASSIYGTEAFF. The whole variable domain, filled in from reference TRBV19 and TRBJ1-1, reads DGGITQSPKYLFRKEGQNVTLSCEQNLNHDAMYWYRQDPGQGLRLIYYSQIVNDFQKGDIAEGYSVSREKKESFPLTVTSAQKNPTAFYLCASSIYGTEAFFGQGTRLTVV.

CDR3 nucleotide sequence: TGTGCCAGCAGAGAGGGGGCTTCCGAGGACTATGGCTACACCTTC. Translated, it gives CASREGASEDYGYTF. The J gene is TRBJ1-2, the V gene TRBV6-4; the match to TRBD1 covers 7 bases. The CDR3 consists of 15 residues. Unmatched junction bases numbered 10, after V lost 6 bases and J lost 3 bases. CDR1 and CDR2 from the germline V gene are MRHNA and SNTAGT.

In this sample, this clone turned up many times. The CDR3 bases are TGTGCCAGCAGCCAGGGCCTCAATCAGCCCCAGCATTTT. It codes for CASSQGLNQPQHF. The chain is built from TRBV6-5 and TRBJ1-5; weak D call: TRBD1 (5 bases). Germline V gene data show CDR1 as MNHEY and CDR2 as SVGAGI. The CDR3 runs 13 residues. V lost 6 bases and J lost 3, with 9 bases in between.

V and J are TRBV7-6 and TRBJ2-7; 10 nucleotides match TRBD1. Germline-derived CDR1 and CDR2 are SGHVS and FNYEAQ. The V and J ends lost 5 bases and 4 bases, in that order; junction bases with no gene match: 8. The CDR3 runs to 15 residues. CDR3 DNA sequence: TGTGCCAGCAGCATAGATGGGGACAGGGGTTACGAGCAGTACTTC. Translated, it gives CASSIDGDRGYEQYF.

V and J are TRBV18 and TRBJ1-2, with a tentative D call TRBD1 (5 bases). This CDR3 region has 14 residues. V lost 2 bases and J 6 bases, leaving 13 bases between the germline ends. CDR1 is KGHSH, CDR2 LQKENI, per germline. CDR3 in amino acids: CASSPMTEGNGYTF. CDR3 coding DNA: TGTGCCAGCTCACCAATGACGGAGGGGAATGGCTACACCTTC.

Points on this clone: A much larger clone differs from this one at a single base, so this may be a read error. J is TRBJ1-2 and V is TRBV27; D perhaps matches TRBD1 (6 bases). Trimming removed 2 bases at V and 7 bases at J, with 8 bases between. The CDR3 is 12 residues long. CDR1 MNHEY and CDR2 SMNVEV come from the germline V gene (reference sequence). This chain's CDR3 is CASSLGGAGYTF. CDR3 DNA sequence: TGTGCCAGCAGTTTAGGGGGGGCTGGCTACACCTTC.

The chain recombines TRBV5-8 with TRBJ2-5, with D unclear. Trimming stripped 0 bases from V and 4 bases from J, with 4 bases between. CDR3 length equals 12 residues. Per germline, CDR1 SGHTS and CDR2 YDEGEE. In DNA form, the CDR3 reads TGTGCCAGCAGCTTGGGGAGAGAGACCCAGTACTTC. Residues: CASSLGRETQYF.

The rearrangement uses TRBV28 and TRBJ2-7, with 9 nucleotides matching TRBD1. Germline V lookup: CDR1 MDHEN, CDR2 SYDVKM. V lost 5 bases and J lost 1; bases outside the gene matches: 6. The CDR3 covers 15 residues. CDR3 sequence: CASSVPGTGSYEQYF. The CDR3, as DNA: TGTGCCAGCAGTGTCCCCGGGACAGGGTCCTACGAGCAGTACTTC.

The chain links TRBV28 to TRBJ1-1; D not certain. Trimming took 6 bases from V and 1 from J, leaving 9 bases between them. Germline V gene data show CDR1 as MDHEN and CDR2 as SYDVKM. The CDR3 runs to 13 residues. This CDR3 is CASRFDPNTEAFF. DNA of the CDR3: TGTGCCAGCAGGTTCGACCCGAACACTGAAGCTTTCTTT. Drawing the rest from reference TRBV28 and TRBJ1-1, the complete variable domain is DVKVTQSSRYLVKRTGEKVFLECVQDMDHENMFWYRQDPGLGLRLIYFSYDVKMKEKGDIPEGYSVSREKKERFSLILESASTNQTSMYLCASRFDPNTEAFFGQGTRLTVV.

This CDR3 is CASSLDTSYEQYF. As DNA, the CDR3 is TGTGCCAGCAGTTTAGACACCTCCTACGAGCAGTACTTC. The chain has TRBV6-1 and TRBJ2-7, with D uncertain. The CDR3 sequence is 13 residues long. Trimming left V 5 bases short and J 0 bases short, with 8 bases between. Germline CDR1 MNHNS, CDR2 SASEGT.

The chain joins TRBV6-6 to TRBJ2-7, with a tentative D call TRBD1 (5 bases). With 2 bases removed from V and 4 bases from J, the gap between germline ends came to 12 bases. The CDR3 runs to 14 residues. Germline lookup yields CDR1 MNHNY and CDR2 SVGAGI (reference sequence). CDR3 nucleotide sequence: TGTGCCAGCAGTTACGGCAGGGAAAGATACGAGCAGTACTTC. Its translation: CASSYGRERYEQYF.

The genes are TRBV28 and TRBJ1-1, with D tentatively TRBD1 (5 bases). This CDR3 spans 13 amino acids. The V gene's germline CDR1 is MDHEN and CDR2 SYDVKM. V was cut by 5 bases and J by 5 bases, with 12 bases left in between. Here the CDR3 DNA reads TGTGCCAGCAGTGGTGCGGGGGGAACTGAAGCTTTCTTT. This gives the protein CASSGAGGTEAFF.

In DNA, the CDR3 is TGTGCCAGCAGCTACTACAGGGTATCTCAGCCCCAGCATTTT. This codes for CASSYYRVSQPQHF. The chain links TRBV7-2 to TRBJ1-5; a weak D match, TRBD1 (6 bases). The CDR3 loop spans 14 amino acids. Trimming left V 4 bases short and J 6 bases short, with 13 bases between. CDR1 is SGHTA and CDR2 is FQGNSA in the germline V gene.

The chain couples TRBV2 to TRBJ2-5; tentative D call: TRBD2 (5 bases). Trimming cost V 4 bases and J 4 bases, with 16 bases left between them. The CDR3 runs to 15 residues. Per germline, CDR1 SNHLY and CDR2 FYNNEI. The CDR3: CASSAMVAPGETQYF. DNA of the CDR3: TGTGCCAGCAGTGCCATGGTAGCGCCTGGAGAGACCCAGTACTTC.

This clone appeared a few times. This chain links TRBV19 with TRBJ2-7; 7 positions match TRBD1. V lost 5 bases to trimming and J lost 0 bases; unmatched junction nucleotides: 10. Looked up from germline, CDR1 is LNHDA and CDR2 is SQIVND (reference sequence). The CDR3 loop spans 16 amino acids. The CDR3 DNA follows: TGTGCCAGTAGTGAGGGCCGGACAGGTCGCTCCTACGAGCAGTACTTC. Its translation: CASSEGRTGRSYEQYF. Using reference TRBV19 and TRBJ2-7 for the parts outside the CDR3, the full variable domain is DGGITQSPKYLFRKEGQNVTLSCEQNLNHDAMYWYRQDPGQGLRLIYYSQIVNDFQKGDIAEGYSVSREKKESFPLTVTSAQKNPTAFYLCASSEGRTGRSYEQYFGPGTRLTVT.

The CDR3 is CASSTLGGRGNEQFF. The DNA for the CDR3 is TGTGCCAGCAGCACACTTGGCGGGAGAGGCAATGAGCAGTTCTTC. The chain joins TRBV7-9 to TRBJ2-1, with 7 nucleotides matching TRBD2. The CDR3 contains 15 residues. Germline CDR1 and CDR2: SEHNR and FQNEAQ (reference sequence). J was trimmed by 6 bases and V by 5 bases; bases with no gene match: 10. Together with reference TRBV7-9 and TRBJ2-1, the CDR3 gives the full variable domain: DTGVSQNPRHKITKRGQNVTFRCDPISEHNRLYWYRQTLGQGPEFLTYFQNEAQLEKSRLLSDRFSAERPKGSFSTLEIQRTEQGDSAMYLCASSTLGGRGNEQFFGPGTRLTVL.

This clone was seen many times. The same CDR3 also results from other DNA sequences found in this sample. The chain links TRBV7-9 to TRBJ1-4, with 10 bases lining up with TRBD1. The CDR3 spans 14 residues. Germline CDR1 reads SEHNR; CDR2 reads FQNEAQ (reference sequence). The V gene end was trimmed by 5 bases and the J gene end by 8 bases; junction bases not matched to a gene: 5. The CDR3 loop reads CASSRDRGDEKLFF. CDR3 sequence (DNA): TGTGCCAGCAGCCGGGACAGGGGTGACGAAAAACTGTTTTTT.

V gene TRBV6-4 combines with J gene TRBJ2-1, with 7 bases lining up with TRBD2. CDR1 is MRHNA, CDR2 SNTAGT, per germline. The length of the CDR3 is 16 residues. Trimming took 8 bases from V and 4 from J; bases not matched to a gene: 14. CDR3 in amino acids: CASEGREGDEYNEQFF. DNA for the CDR3: TGTGCCAGCGAGGGGAGGGAAGGGGATGAGTACAATGAGCAGTTCTTC.

The chain links TRBV6-5 to TRBJ2-2; tentatively, D is TRBD1 (5 bases). From germline, CDR1 is MNHEY and CDR2 SVGAGI. CDR3 length equals 13 residues. The ends were cut back, 8 bases at V and 3 bases at J, with 10 bases in the middle. CDR3 sequence: CASGRADTGELFF. The CDR3 DNA is TGTGCCAGCGGCAGGGCGGACACCGGGGAGCTGTTTTTT.

This clone occurred a few times. The chain uses TRBV10-2 and TRBJ2-5, with a tentative D call TRBD2 (6 bases). Germline lookup yields CDR1 WSHSY and CDR2 SAAADI. Trimming stripped 4 bases from V and 4 bases from J, with 13 bases between. The CDR3 contains 14 residues. Written as DNA, the CDR3 is TGCGCCAGCAGTGTCCGGGGGTGGGGAGAGACCCAGTACTTC. This sequence encodes CASSVRGWGETQYF.

This clone appeared a few times. Different DNA sequences within this sample yield the same CDR3. The rearrangement uses TRBV6-6 and TRBJ2-7; no firm D call. Per germline, CDR1 MNHNY and CDR2 SVGAGI (reference sequence). V was clipped by 0 bases and J by 6 bases, with 3 bases between them. This CDR3 spans 11 amino acids. The CDR3 nucleotides are TGTGCCAGCAGTTACTCGAGCGAGCAGTACTTC. This sequence encodes CASSYSSEQYF.